The 25 T cell receptor beta chains below come from one sample, sequenced in a study of blood T cell repertoires in COVID-19. The data were produced by immunoSEQ multiplex PCR, yet TCRdb's version contains in-frame clones alone and is incomplete. The profile covers 200,000 to 250,000 clones, with 75% to 90% appearing a single time and 1.2% taken by the ten largest. Material for sequencing was PBMCs or T cells enriched from blood (not recorded which). These receptors were obtained from a man aged 25-45 years who had recovered from COVID-19.

This rearrangement joins TRBV5-4 to TRBJ2-3, with D unclear. The CDR3 loop spans 14 amino acids. Germline V gene lookup returns CDR1 SGHNT and CDR2 YYREEE (reference sequence). Trimming pared 3 bases from V and 3 bases from J, leaving 11 bases between. The CDR3 nucleotides are TGTGCCAGCAGCTCTAGTGAGCTGACAGATACGCAGTATTTT. As protein: CASSSSELTDTQYF.

This clone was seen a handful of times. V and J are TRBV15 and TRBJ2-1, with 8 bases fitting TRBD2. The germline V gene has CDR1 LNHNV and CDR2 YYDKDF (reference sequence). CDR3 length: 16 residues. The V segment lost 6 bases and the J segment 4 bases; nucleotides outside the gene matches: 11. In DNA, the CDR3 is TGTGCCACCAGTGAGACTGGGCTAGCGGGTTACAATGAGCAGTTCTTC. This gives the protein CATSETGLAGYNEQFF.

The rearrangement joins TRBV2 to TRBJ1-5; D might be TRBD1 (5 bases). CDR3 length: 15 residues. Germline V lookup: CDR1 SNHLY, CDR2 FYNNEI. V gave up 4 bases and J gave up 2 bases, with 12 bases separating them. This CDR3 reads CASSARGEGNQPQHF. For the CDR3, the DNA is TGTGCCAGCAGTGCTAGAGGGGAGGGCAATCAGCCCCAGCATTTT.

The chain joins TRBV4-1 to TRBJ1-6; D ambiguous. V was cut by 3 bases and J by 7 bases, with 13 bases left in between. The CDR3 sequence is 15 residues long. Germline-derived CDR1 and CDR2 are MGHRA and YSYEKL. The CDR3 coding sequence is TGCGCCAGCAGCCAGTATATGGGCCCAAATTCACCCCTCCACTTT. Translation gives CASSQYMGPNSPLHF.

The chain has TRBV6-5 and TRBJ2-6; TRBD1 is a possible D gene (5 bases). Trimming left V 5 bases short and J 2 bases short, with 10 bases between. The CDR3 spans 15 residues. CDR1 and CDR2 (germline): MNHEY, SVGAGI. The CDR3 nucleotides are TGTGCCAGCAGTAACAGGTTAGCTGGGGCCAACGTCCTGACTTTC. It encodes CASSNRLAGANVLTF.

The chain carries TRBV13 and TRBJ1-3; perhaps TRBD1 as D (5 bases). CDR3 length equals 16 residues. Trimming removed 6 bases at V and 0 bases at J, with 15 bases between. Germline CDR1 and CDR2: PRHDT and FYEKMQ (reference sequence). The CDR3 region is CASSYGRVPSGNTIYF. The CDR3 nucleotides are TGTGCCAGCAGTTACGGCAGGGTCCCCTCTGGAAACACCATATATTTT.

The CDR3 DNA reads as TGTGCCAGCAGTTTGGGGGACAGGGCCTATGGCTACACCTTC. It specifies CASSLGDRAYGYTF. The chain uses TRBV28 and TRBJ1-2, with 9 bases lining up with TRBD1. Germline V lookup: CDR1 MDHEN, CDR2 SYDVKM. CDR3 size: 14 residues. V shed 3 bases, J shed 4 bases, and the junction held 3 bases outside the gene matches.

The chain employs TRBV5-1 and TRBJ2-5; 7 nucleotides match TRBD2. CDR1 is SGHRS and CDR2 is YFSETQ in the germline V gene. The CDR3 contains 16 residues. The J segment lost 5 bases and the V segment lost 3 bases, leaving 13 bases of the junction unmatched. In DNA form, the CDR3 reads TGCGCCAGCAGCTCTACTCGGGGGGAATCTTGGGAGACCCAGTACTTC. Translated, it gives CASSSTRGESWETQYF.

This rearrangement joins TRBV19 to TRBJ1-1; TRBD1 agrees at 10 bases. CDR3 length: 15 residues. Germline values: CDR1 LNHDA, CDR2 SQIVND (reference sequence). V gave up 1 base and J gave up 4 bases; unmatched junction bases: 3. Here the CDR3 reads CASSIAGTGVTEAFF. The CDR3 DNA is TGTGCCAGTAGTATAGCGGGGACAGGGGTCACTGAAGCTTTCTTT.

The chain recombines TRBV10-3 with TRBJ2-7; D possibly corresponds to TRBD1 (7 bases). CDR3 length: 13 residues. V was trimmed by 0 bases and J by 6 bases, leaving 9 bases between them. Germline CDR1 is ENHRY and CDR2 is SYGVKD. As DNA, the CDR3 is TGTGCCATCAGTGAGTCTCAGGGGGGCGAGCAGTACTTC. It codes for CAISESQGGEQYF.

The gene calls are TRBV4-1 and TRBJ1-2, with D unclear. Germline V CDR1 and CDR2: MGHRA, YSYEKL. The V and J ends lost 4 bases and 5 bases respectively, with 14 bases between them. The length of the CDR3 is 14 residues. DNA of the CDR3: TGCGCCAGCAGCCGAATTAGCAGTACGTATGGCTACACCTTC. Encoded protein: CASSRISSTYGYTF.

The V and J genes are TRBV2 and TRBJ2-1, with 10 bases aligning to TRBD2. With 6 bases clipped from V and 5 bases from J, the junction kept 10 bases outside the gene matches. This CDR3 is built from 16 residues. Germline CDR1 reads SNHLY; CDR2 reads FYNNEI. The CDR3 DNA is TGTGCCAGCAGACCTAATAGCGGGGGGCTCCACAATGAGCAGTTCTTC. This encodes CASRPNSGGLHNEQFF.

The chain recombines TRBV11-2 with TRBJ2-7; TRBD1 matches 7 bases. The junction had 8 bases not matched to a gene; V was cut back by 0 bases and J by 0 bases. CDR1 and CDR2 from the germline V gene are SGHAT and FQNNGV. The CDR3 covers 17 residues. CDR3 coding DNA: TGTGCCAGCAGCTTAGATCACGGGACAGCAAACTCCTACGAGCAGTACTTC. The encoded protein is CASSLDHGTANSYEQYF.

In the case of this clone: Germline is not matched at one junction end, which may reflect a read error. This sequence joins TRBV5-5 and TRBJ1-6; unclear D gene. Per germline, CDR1 SGHKS and CDR2 YYEKEE (reference sequence). CDR3 size: 14 residues. The CDR3: CASNLDAEYSPLHF. DNA of the CDR3: TGTGCCAGCAACTTGGACGCGGAGTATTCACCCCTCCACTTT.

The chain has TRBV14 and TRBJ2-1; D is unresolved. Germline assignment: CDR1 SGHDN and CDR2 FVKESK. The V and J ends lost 0 bases and 6 bases respectively, with 9 bases between them. CDR3 length equals 14 residues. The CDR3 region is CASSQDLAVNEQFF. The DNA of the CDR3 is TGTGCCAGCAGCCAAGATCTCGCGGTCAATGAGCAGTTCTTC.

The gene calls are TRBV2 and TRBJ2-2; 8 bases match TRBD2. After removal of 3 bases from V and 3 bases from J, the junction contained 6 bases not matched to a gene. The CDR3 is 16 residues long. The V gene's germline CDR1 is SNHLY and CDR2 FYNNEI. The CDR3 DNA is TGTGCCAGCAGTGATAAGGGACTAGTCGACACCGGGGAGCTGTTTTTT. Amino acid sequence: CASSDKGLVDTGELFF.

The J gene is TRBJ1-1, the V gene TRBV7-6; TRBD1 matches 10 bases. The V gene's germline CDR1 is SGHVS and CDR2 FNYEAQ. The CDR3 is 18 residues long. V lost 2 bases and J lost 6; bases outside the gene matches: 15. The CDR3 loop is CASSLRGGPGTGAPEAFF. CDR3 nucleotide sequence: TGTGCCAGCAGCTTAAGGGGAGGGCCCGGGACAGGGGCTCCTGAAGCTTTCTTT.

This chain uses TRBV2 with TRBJ2-7; 7 bases match TRBD1. Per the germline V gene, CDR1 is SNHLY and CDR2 is FYNNEI. CDR3 size: 13 residues. Unmatched junction bases numbered 7, after V lost 8 bases and J lost 3 bases. The CDR3 sequence is CASARDSVYEQYF. CDR3 nucleotide sequence: TGTGCCAGCGCTCGGGACAGTGTCTACGAGCAGTACTTC.

V and J are TRBV27 and TRBJ2-1, with TRBD2 matching 13 bases. The V and J ends lost 3 bases and 3 bases, in that order; junction bases with no gene match: 8. The germline V gene encodes CDR1 MNHEY and CDR2 SMNVEV (reference sequence). This CDR3 comprises 18 residues. This CDR3 reads CASSFGLAGEGVYNEQFF. Written as DNA, the CDR3 is TGTGCCAGCAGTTTCGGACTAGCGGGGGAGGGGGTCTACAATGAGCAGTTCTTC.

The CDR3 reads CATSRSGSGANVLTF. The CDR3 nucleotides are TGTGCCACCAGTCGGAGCGGCTCTGGGGCCAACGTCCTGACTTTC. The chain uses TRBV24-1 and TRBJ2-6, with a tentative D call TRBD2 (5 bases). V was cut by 6 bases and J by 0 bases, with 8 bases left in between. Germline loops: CDR1 KGHDR, CDR2 SFDVKD. This CDR3 is built from 15 residues.

The rearrangement links TRBV9 to TRBJ1-4; D unresolved. V gave up 4 bases and J gave up 5 bases, with 15 bases separating them. Germline V gene lookup returns CDR1 SGDLS and CDR2 YYNGEE. The CDR3 is 15 amino acids. The chain's CDR3 is CASSRTAGFNEKLFF. CDR3 DNA: TGTGCCAGCAGCCGCACCGCGGGGTTCAATGAAAAACTGTTTTTT.

The chain carries TRBV19 and TRBJ2-1; possible D gene TRBD2, 6 bases. This CDR3 spans 12 amino acids. Trimming took off 5 bases at V and 6 bases at J, with 8 bases between the two ends. The germline V gene encodes CDR1 LNHDA and CDR2 SQIVND (reference sequence). CDR3 bases: TGTGCCAGTAGTTTGGAGGGCAATGAGCAGTTCTTC. Translated: CASSLEGNEQFF.

The V and J genes are TRBV4-1 and TRBJ1-5; TRBD1 matches 7 bases. The V gene's germline CDR1 is MGHRA and CDR2 YSYEKL. This CDR3 spans 15 amino acids. Trimming took 1 base from V and 4 from J; bases not matched to a gene: 4. CDR3 in amino acids: CASSQGDRENQPQHF. In DNA, the CDR3 is TGCGCCAGCAGCCAAGGAGACAGGGAGAATCAGCCCCAGCATTTT.

The V call is TRBV7-6, the J call TRBJ1-1; 10 bases agree with TRBD1. CDR1 and CDR2 (germline): SGHVS, FNYEAQ. The CDR3 contains 16 residues. V gave up 1 base and J gave up 5 bases; unmatched junction bases: 7. The CDR3 reads CASSLELGTGVTEAFF. The CDR3 DNA reads as TGTGCCAGCAGCTTAGAATTAGGGACAGGGGTAACTGAAGCTTTCTTT. The whole variable domain, remainder taken from reference TRBV7-6 and TRBJ1-1, is GAGVSQSPRYKVTKRGQDVALRCDPISGHVSLYWYRQALGQGPEFLTYFNYEAQQDKSGLPNDRFSAERPEGSISTLTIQRTEQRDSAMYRCASSLELGTGVTEAFFGQGTRLTVV.

The rearrangement joins TRBV11-2 to TRBJ2-2, with D unresolved. Between the trimmed V and J ends, which lost 5 bases and 5 bases, there was a span of 9 bases. The CDR3 length is 13 residues. Germline CDR1 and CDR2: SGHAT and FQNNGV. DNA of the CDR3: TGTGCCAGCAGCCTTAGTGGTACCGGGGAGCTGTTTTTT. It yields the protein CASSLSGTGELFF.